There are many counts of the clone carrying this TCR beta chain. Time point described: sample taken at primary tumor resection. This sample stems from a study of spatial heterogeneity in lung cancer. Germline CDR1 is SGHRS and CDR2 is YFSETQ. The CDR3 sequence is 15 residues long. Between the trimmed V and J ends, which lost 1 base and 3 bases, there was a span of 10 bases. From the 5' RACE reads, TCRdb called clonotypes with MiXCR, one entry per CDR3 protein. This table has approximately 22,000 distinct CDR3 sequences, 5.8% appearing once. The chain recombines TRBV5-1 with TRBJ2-2; D ambiguous. The sequence came from a male donor with early-stage non-small cell lung cancer. The sequences come from PBMCs, collected at surgery. CDR3 sequence reads: CASSLNPVDTGELFF. CDR3 in DNA: TGCGCCAGCAGCTTGAACCCTGTGGACACCGGGGAGCTGTTTTTT.